Shown below are 13 T cell receptor beta chains from a single sample sequenced in a study of identical twins. One entry per CDR3 protein, called by TCRdb with MiXCR from the 5' RACE reads. The sample includes 470,000 or so distinct CDR3 sequences, 20% to 25% seen only once; the top ten take just under 3%. The data also belong to a second study, concerning T cells expressing NK-cell markers.

The sequencing sample was made of CD4+ T cells sorted from blood. All receptors come from a woman aged 18-29 years in good health.

This clonotype has more than one count but fewer than ten. The chain combines TRBV5-1 with TRBJ1-2; D is unclear. The CDR3 sequence is 16 residues long. Between the trimmed V and J ends, which lost 4 bases and 1 base, there was a span of 17 bases. Germline V gene lookup returns CDR1 SGHRS and CDR2 YFSETQ. CDR3 DNA: TGCGCCAGCAGCGCACAAGGACTTCTCTTTAACTATGGCTACACCTTC. Amino acids: CASSAQGLLFNYGYTF. Drawing the rest from reference TRBV5-1 and TRBJ1-2, the complete variable domain is KAGVTQTPRYLIKTRGQQVTLSCSPISGHRSVSWYQQTPGQGLQFLFEYFSETQRNKGNFPGRFSGRQFSNSRSEMNVSTLELGDSALYLCASSAQGLLFNYGYTFGSGTRLTVV.

The table lists this clonotype with a few counts. The V gene is TRBV11-2, the J gene TRBJ1-2; 7 nucleotides line up with TRBD1. Per germline, CDR1 SGHAT and CDR2 FQNNGV. The CDR3 covers 18 residues. V lost 3 bases and J lost 1; bases outside the gene matches: 14. CDR3 coding DNA: TGTGCCAGCAGCTTGAAATTATCTGACAGGGACTATAACTATGGCTACACCTTC. Protein sequence: CASSLKLSDRDYNYGYTF.

The chain links TRBV9 to TRBJ2-1; D tentatively fits TRBD1 or TRBD2 (5 bases each). V lost 3 bases to trimming and J lost 5 bases, with 18 bases between them. The CDR3 sequence is 16 residues long. Looked up from germline, CDR1 is SGDLS and CDR2 is YYNGEE. CDR3 in DNA: TGTGCCAGCAGCGCCACCCCCGGGGCCATCAACAATGAGCAGTTCTTC. This gives the protein CASSATPGAINNEQFF.

This clonotype was detected a few times. The chain has TRBV12-3 or TRBV12-4 and TRBJ2-3; D gene ambiguous. This CDR3 has 12 residues. Trimming cost V 6 bases and J 2 bases, with 6 bases left between them. CDR3 in amino acids: CASRDFTDTQYF. The CDR3 region has the DNA TGTGCCAGCAGGGATTTCACAGATACGCAGTATTTT.

This sequence joins TRBV6-2 or TRBV6-3 and TRBJ2-2; D call uncertain. The CDR3 contains 15 residues. Germline CDR1 and CDR2: MNHEY and SVGEGT. Trimming removed 7 bases from V and 1 base from J, with 13 bases in between. DNA for the CDR3: TGTGCCAGCACAGGATTCGCATTGAACACCGGGGAGCTGTTTTTT. It codes for CASTGFALNTGELFF.

The J gene is TRBJ2-3, the V gene TRBV5-8; the D is unclear. Germline loops: CDR1 SGHTS, CDR2 YDEGEE. The V and J ends lost 4 bases and 7 bases respectively, with 10 bases between them. The CDR3 consists of 12 residues. The chain's CDR3 is CASSKDPYTQYF. The CDR3 region has the DNA TGTGCCAGCAGCAAGGACCCTTATACGCAGTATTTT.

This clonotype has more than one count but fewer than ten. The DNA for the CDR3 is TGTGCCTCCCAACGGGGATTGGAAGACGAGCAGTACTTC. Translated, it gives CASQRGLEDEQYF. This chain connects TRBV25-1 to TRBJ2-7; perhaps TRBD2 as D (5 bases). Deletions cut 11 bases from V and 5 bases from J, with 19 bases between. This CDR3 is built from 13 residues. CDR1 is MGHDK, CDR2 SYGVNS, per germline.

The V and J genes are TRBV3-1 and TRBJ2-2, with 9 nucleotides matching TRBD2. This CDR3 contains 16 residues. From germline, CDR1 is LGHDT and CDR2 YNNKEL (reference sequence). V was pared by 8 bases and J by 0 bases, with 7 bases of the junction left unmatched. CDR3 sequence: CASYKPSGTNTGELFF. Written as DNA, the CDR3 is TGTGCCAGCTATAAGCCTAGCGGGACGAACACCGGGGAGCTGTTTTTT.

In its sample, this clonotype was seen many times. The chain links TRBV29-1 to TRBJ1-2; D unclear. V was trimmed by 7 bases and J by 6 bases, leaving 6 bases between them. The CDR3 runs to 9 residues. The germline V gene has CDR1 SQVTM and CDR2 ANQGSEA. The CDR3 DNA reads as TGCAGCGAAAGTGATGGCTACACCTTC. Protein product: CSESDGYTF.

The chain employs TRBV9 and TRBJ1-2; D might be TRBD1 (5 bases). V lost 2 bases and J lost 4, with 12 bases in between. Germline V CDR1 and CDR2: SGDLS, YYNGEE. The CDR3 is made up of 14 amino acids. The CDR3 DNA is TGTGCCAGCAGCGTCCAGGACACATCCTATGGCTACACCTTC. Its protein is CASSVQDTSYGYTF.

The V call is TRBV3-1, the J call TRBJ2-1; 14 positions agree with TRBD2. Germline V gives CDR1 LGHDT, CDR2 YNNKEL (reference sequence). Trimming removed 4 bases from V and 10 bases from J; junction bases left unmatched: 3. This CDR3 comprises 14 residues. The CDR3 protein is CASSPGTSGSEQFF. DNA of the CDR3: TGTGCCAGCAGCCCCGGGACTAGCGGGAGCGAGCAGTTCTTC.

CDR3 nucleotides: TGTGCCAGCAGCGTACGGTCTAGCGGGGGGTATGAGCAGTTCTTC. Its translation: CASSVRSSGGYEQFF. The chain recombines TRBV9 with TRBJ2-1; 11 bases align to TRBD2. V gave up 1 base and J gave up 8 bases; unmatched junction bases: 5. Germline V CDR1 and CDR2: SGDLS, YYNGEE. The CDR3 runs 15 residues.

This chain uses TRBV5-1 with TRBJ2-7, with 8 bases identical to TRBD2. CDR1 is SGHRS and CDR2 is YFSETQ in the germline V gene. This CDR3 is 13 amino acids long. The V and J ends lost 0 bases and 7 bases, in that order; junction bases with no gene match: 3. CDR3 DNA sequence: TGCGCCAGCAGCTTGGCTCCGGGGGGGGAGCAGTACTTC. Its translation: CASSLAPGGEQYF.